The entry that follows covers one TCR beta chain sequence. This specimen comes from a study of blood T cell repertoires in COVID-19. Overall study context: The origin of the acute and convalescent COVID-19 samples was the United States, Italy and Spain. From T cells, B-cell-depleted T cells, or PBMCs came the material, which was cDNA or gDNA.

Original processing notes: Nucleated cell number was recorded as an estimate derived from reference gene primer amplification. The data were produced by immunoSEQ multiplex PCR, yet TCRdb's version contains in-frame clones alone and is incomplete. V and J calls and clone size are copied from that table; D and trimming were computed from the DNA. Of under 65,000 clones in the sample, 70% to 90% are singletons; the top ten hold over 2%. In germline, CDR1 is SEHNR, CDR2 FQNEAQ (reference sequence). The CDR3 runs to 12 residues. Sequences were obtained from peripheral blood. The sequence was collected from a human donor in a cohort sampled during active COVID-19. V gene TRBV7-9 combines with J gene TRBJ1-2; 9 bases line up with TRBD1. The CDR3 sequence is CATRDRDYGYTF. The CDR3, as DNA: TGTGCAACCAGGGACAGGGATTATGGCTACACCTTC.